This record covers a single TCR beta chain. Its antigen is as yet unknown. The source of the sample is a study of blood T cells in healthy people across ages. Primed by a sample-barcoded 5' primer and a J-beta primer mix, a second PCR proceeded for roughly 7 to 11 cycles. One entry per CDR3 protein results from TCRdb running MiXCR on the 5' RACE reads. The sample has 1.5 million or so distinct CDR3 sequences; 35% to 45% are singletons. The germline V gene has CDR1 SNHLY and CDR2 FYNNEI. The CDR3 is made up of 15 amino acids. Study outcomes and limitations: It was held that the diversity estimates obtained from one million T cells were underestimates.

The rearrangement joins TRBV2 to TRBJ2-1; possible D gene TRBD2, 5 bases. TRBJ2-7 matches the DNA end more closely, so the J call is doubtful. The sequence came from a woman aged 18-29 years in good health. Sequencing was carried out using blood. CDR3 DNA: TGTGCCAGCAGGAAAGCGGAGAGCTCCTACAATGAGCAGTACTTC. Its translation: CASRKAESSYNEQYF.